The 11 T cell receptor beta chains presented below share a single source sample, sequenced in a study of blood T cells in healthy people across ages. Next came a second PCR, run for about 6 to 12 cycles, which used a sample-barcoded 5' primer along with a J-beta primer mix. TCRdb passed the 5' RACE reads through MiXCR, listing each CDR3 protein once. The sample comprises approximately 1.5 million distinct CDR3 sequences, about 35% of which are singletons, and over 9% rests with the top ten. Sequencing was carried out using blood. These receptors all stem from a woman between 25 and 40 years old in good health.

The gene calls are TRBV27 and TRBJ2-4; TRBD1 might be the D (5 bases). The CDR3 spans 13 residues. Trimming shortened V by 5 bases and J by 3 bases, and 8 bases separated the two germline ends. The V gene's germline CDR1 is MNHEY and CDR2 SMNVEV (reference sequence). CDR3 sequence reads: CASSGRDKNIQYF. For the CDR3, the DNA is TGTGCCAGCAGTGGCAGGGACAAAAACATTCAGTACTTC.

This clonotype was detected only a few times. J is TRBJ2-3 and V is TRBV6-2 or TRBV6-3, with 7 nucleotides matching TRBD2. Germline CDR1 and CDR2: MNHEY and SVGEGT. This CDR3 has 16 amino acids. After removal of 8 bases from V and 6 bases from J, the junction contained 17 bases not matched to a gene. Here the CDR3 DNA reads TGTGCCAGCTCCCGACCGGGACTATATTTTCGGGATACGCAGTATTTT. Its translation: CASSRPGLYFRDTQYF.

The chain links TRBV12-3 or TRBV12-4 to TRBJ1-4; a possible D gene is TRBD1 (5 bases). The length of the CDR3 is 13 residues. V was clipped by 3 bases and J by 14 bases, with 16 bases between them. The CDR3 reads CASSLGEARALFF. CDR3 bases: TGTGCCAGCAGTTTGGGGGAAGCCAGGGCGCTGTTTTTT.

CDR3 region: CASRVGEVLNTEAFF. The DNA of the CDR3 is TGCGCCAGCAGAGTGGGGGAGGTATTGAACACTGAAGCTTTCTTT. V gene TRBV5-1 combines with J gene TRBJ1-1; D may be TRBD1 (5 bases). The CDR3 is 15 residues long. Trimming took off 5 bases at V and 0 bases at J, with 14 bases between the two ends. Germline V gene data show CDR1 as SGHRS and CDR2 as YFSETQ.

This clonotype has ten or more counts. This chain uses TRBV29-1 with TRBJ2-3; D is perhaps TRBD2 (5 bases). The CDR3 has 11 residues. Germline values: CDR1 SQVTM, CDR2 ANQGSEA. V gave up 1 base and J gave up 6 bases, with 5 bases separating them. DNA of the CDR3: TGCAGCGTTGAAGGGGAGGATACGCAGTATTTT. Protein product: CSVEGEDTQYF.

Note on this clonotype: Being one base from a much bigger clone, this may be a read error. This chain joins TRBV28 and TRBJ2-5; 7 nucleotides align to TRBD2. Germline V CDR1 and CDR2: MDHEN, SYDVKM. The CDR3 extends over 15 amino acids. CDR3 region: CASSVLSGNQEAQYF. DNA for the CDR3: TGTGCCAGCAGTGTCTTGAGCGGGAACCAAGAGGCCCAGTACTTC.

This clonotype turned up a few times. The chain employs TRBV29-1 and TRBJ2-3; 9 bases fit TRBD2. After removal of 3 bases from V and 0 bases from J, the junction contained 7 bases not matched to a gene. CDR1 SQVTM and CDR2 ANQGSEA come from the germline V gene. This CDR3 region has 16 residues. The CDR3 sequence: CSVEVASGTSTDTQYF. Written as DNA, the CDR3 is TGCAGCGTTGAGGTGGCTAGCGGGACTAGCACAGATACGCAGTATTTT.

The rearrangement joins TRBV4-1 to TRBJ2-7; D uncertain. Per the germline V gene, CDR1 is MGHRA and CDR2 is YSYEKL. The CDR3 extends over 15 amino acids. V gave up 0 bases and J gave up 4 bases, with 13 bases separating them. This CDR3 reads CASSQEGLVSYEQYF. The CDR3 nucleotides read TGCGCCAGCAGCCAAGAGGGCCTAGTGTCGTACGAGCAGTACTTC.

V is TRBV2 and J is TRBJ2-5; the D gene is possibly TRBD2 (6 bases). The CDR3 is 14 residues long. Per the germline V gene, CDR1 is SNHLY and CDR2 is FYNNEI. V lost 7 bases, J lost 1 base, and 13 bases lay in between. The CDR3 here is CASKERGTQETQYF. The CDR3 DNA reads TGTGCCAGCAAGGAACGGGGGACCCAAGAGACCCAGTACTTC.

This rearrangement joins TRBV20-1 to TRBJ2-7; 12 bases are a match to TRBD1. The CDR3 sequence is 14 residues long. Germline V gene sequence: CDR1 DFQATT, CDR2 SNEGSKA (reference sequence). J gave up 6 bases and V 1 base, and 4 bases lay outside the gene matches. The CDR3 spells CSARGRDRGREQYF. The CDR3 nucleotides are TGCAGTGCTAGAGGAAGGGACAGGGGGCGCGAGCAGTACTTC.

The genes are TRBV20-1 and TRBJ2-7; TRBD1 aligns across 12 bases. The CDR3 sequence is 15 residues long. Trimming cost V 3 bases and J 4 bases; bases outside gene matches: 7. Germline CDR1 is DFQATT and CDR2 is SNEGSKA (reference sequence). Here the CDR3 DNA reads TGCAGTGCTAGGGGGACAGGGGGCATAGGATACGAGCAGTACGTC. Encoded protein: CSARGTGGIGYEQYV.